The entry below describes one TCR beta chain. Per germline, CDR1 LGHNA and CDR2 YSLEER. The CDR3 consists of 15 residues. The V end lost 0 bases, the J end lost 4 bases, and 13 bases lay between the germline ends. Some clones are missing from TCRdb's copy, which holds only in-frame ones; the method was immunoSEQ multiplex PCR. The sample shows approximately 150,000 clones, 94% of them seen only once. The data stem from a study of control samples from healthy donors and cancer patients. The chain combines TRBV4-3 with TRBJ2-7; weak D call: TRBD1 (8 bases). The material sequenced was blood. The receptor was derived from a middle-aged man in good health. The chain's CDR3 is CASSQDDRGGYEQYF. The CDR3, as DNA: TGCGCCAGCAGCCAAGATGACAGGGGAGGGTACGAGCAGTACTTC.